The 18 T cell receptor beta chains below were found in one sample sequenced in a study of regulatory T cells in long-lasting Graves disease. Time point of the sample: persistent/refractory GD, antithyroid drugs over 5 years with positive TRAb. Scientists built the TCR library using RNA that was extracted from PBMCs. Libraries of TCR beta came from iRepertoire HTBI primers plus Arm-PCR of CDR3 regions. TCRdb re-called the multiplex PCR reads through MiXCR, storing one row per CDR3 protein. This sample has 700,000 or so distinct CDR3 sequences, with approximately 31% found just once. Here the sequenced sample was peripheral blood mononuclear cells (PBMCs), taken when the disease was refractory, from a patient treated with antithyroid drugs. The receptor set was obtained from a female donor with Graves disease.

This clonotype came up many times. The chain carries TRBV2 and TRBJ1-2; D is ambiguous. V shed 2 bases and J shed 4 bases, with 8 bases lying between them. The CDR3 runs 13 residues. The V gene's germline CDR1 is SNHLY and CDR2 FYNNEI. The CDR3 here is CASSEIRGYGYTF. For the CDR3, the DNA is TGTGCCAGCAGTGAAATACGTGGCTATGGCTACACCTTC.

V and J are TRBV9 and TRBJ1-2; D unclear. The CDR3 sequence is 15 residues long. Trimming removed 0 bases at V and 4 bases at J, with 13 bases between. Germline CDR1 reads SGDLS; CDR2 reads YYNGEE. Here the CDR3 reads CASSVGGGLLYGYTF. As DNA, the CDR3 is TGTGCCAGCAGCGTAGGGGGAGGATTGCTCTATGGCTACACCTTC.

This clonotype appeared many times. This sequence joins TRBV6-5 and TRBJ1-4, with 9 bases lining up with TRBD1. J was trimmed by 7 bases and V by 0 bases; bases with no gene match: 9. CDR1 and CDR2 (germline): MNHEY, SVGAGI. This CDR3 is built from 17 residues. CDR3 loop: CASSYSPTGQGGEKLFF. In nucleotides, the CDR3 is TGTGCCAGCAGTTACTCCCCTACGGGACAGGGTGGTGAAAAACTGTTTTTT.

This rearrangement joins TRBV29-1 to TRBJ1-2; D unclear. V lost 0 bases and J 7 bases, leaving 6 bases between the germline ends. CDR1 is SQVTM and CDR2 is ANQGSEA in the germline V gene. The CDR3 spans 11 residues. CDR3 sequence: CSVEDGGGYTF. The CDR3 bases are TGCAGCGTTGAAGACGGCGGTGGCTACACCTTC. Full variable domain (outside the CDR3, taken from reference TRBV29-1 and TRBJ1-2): SAVISQKPSRDICQRGTSLTIQCQVDSQVTMMFWYRQQPGQSLTLIATANQGSEATYESGFVIDKFPISRPNLTFSTLTVSNMSPEDSSIYLCSVEDGGGYTFGSGTRLTVV.

V is TRBV30 and J is TRBJ1-1, with D possibly TRBD1 on 6 matching bases. V lost 0 bases to trimming and J lost 7 bases, with 12 bases between them. Germline V lookup: CDR1 GTSNPN, CDR2 SVGIG (reference sequence). The length of the CDR3 is 13 residues. The CDR3 loop reads CAWSVPGGLEAFF. CDR3 in DNA: TGTGCCTGGAGTGTACCGGGGGGGCTTGAAGCTTTCTTT. Variable domain in full (rest from reference TRBV30 and TRBJ1-1): SQTIHQWPATLVQPVGSPLSLECTVEGTSNPNLYWYRQAAGRGLQLLFYSVGIGQISSEVPQNLSASRPQDRQFILSSKKLLLSDSGFYLCAWSVPGGLEAFFGQGTRLTVV.

J is TRBJ2-7 and V is TRBV11-2; weak D call: TRBD1 (5 bases). The V end was cut by 5 bases, the J end by 3 bases, with 17 bases between. Per germline, CDR1 SGHAT and CDR2 FQNNGV. The CDR3 has 15 residues. CDR3 sequence: CASSQSPNRNYEQYF. The CDR3 DNA reads TGTGCCAGCAGCCAATCCCCGAACAGGAACTACGAGCAGTACTTC.

This clonotype has only one observation. This chain links TRBV12-3 or TRBV12-4 with TRBJ2-2; 7 bases align to TRBD1. V lost 5 bases to trimming and J lost 6 bases; unmatched junction nucleotides: 6. The CDR3 runs to 14 residues. The CDR3 spells CASSVGQGAGELFF. CDR3 DNA: TGTGCCAGCAGTGTGGGGCAGGGGGCCGGGGAGCTGTTTTTT.

This clonotype was counted at least ten times. This chain uses TRBV12-3 or TRBV12-4 with TRBJ2-5; D may be TRBD1 (6 bases). Trimming removed 2 bases at V and 4 bases at J, with 8 bases between. The CDR3 length is 13 residues. The CDR3 protein is CASSLWGRETQYF. The CDR3 DNA reads as TGTGCCAGCAGTTTATGGGGGCGAGAGACCCAGTACTTC.

As concerns this clonotype: Compared with germline, one end of the junction differs, possibly owing to a read error. V and J are TRBV6-2 or TRBV6-3 and TRBJ2-4; D is perhaps TRBD1 (6 bases). The J call may be mistaken, given a closer DNA end match to TRBJ1-2. The CDR3 runs 18 residues. Germline V gene data show CDR1 as MNHEY and CDR2 as SVGEGT. The CDR3 DNA reads as TGTGCCGGCAGTTACTCGATCCCCCACGCCGACAGGAACTATGGCTACACCTTC. Translating it yields CAGSYSIPHADRNYGYTF.

The CDR3 region is CSVTSTGVEQYF. Written as DNA, the CDR3 is TGCAGCGTGACCTCCACAGGGGTCGAGCAGTACTTC. The chain is built from TRBV29-1 and TRBJ2-7; 7 bases are a match to TRBD1. The CDR3 extends over 12 amino acids. In germline, CDR1 is SQVTM, CDR2 ANQGSEA. The ends lost 6 bases at V and 6 bases at J; junction bases unmatched: 8.

The chain couples TRBV7-9 to TRBJ2-2, with 9 bases matching TRBD1. Germline loops: CDR1 SEHNR, CDR2 FQNEAQ (reference sequence). The CDR3 is 16 amino acids. Trimming cost V 5 bases and J 4 bases; bases outside gene matches: 8. CDR3 sequence (DNA): TGTGCCAGCAGCCCACCCGGGACAGGGCCCACCGGGGAGCTGTTTTTT. Amino acid sequence: CASSPPGTGPTGELFF.

In its sample, this clonotype was seen once. This chain links TRBV27 with TRBJ2-4; either TRBD1 or TRBD2 may fit D (5 bases each). The CDR3 is made up of 17 amino acids. V was cut by 2 bases and J by 3 bases, with 17 bases left in between. The germline gives CDR1 MNHEY, CDR2 SMNVEV (reference sequence). Here the CDR3 DNA reads TGTGCCAGCAGTTTAGGGGGTGGGGAGATGGGCAAAAACATTCAGTACTTC. Its protein is CASSLGGGEMGKNIQYF.

This clonotype was counted only a few times. This chain links TRBV12-5 with TRBJ1-1, with D perhaps TRBD1 (5 bases). The CDR3 has 14 residues. The germline V gene has CDR1 LGHNT and CDR2 FRNRAP. The V end was cut by 6 bases, the J end by 5 bases, with 16 bases between. The CDR3, as DNA: TGTGCTAGTGGCGCCGCGGGGGGGGGAACTGAAGCTTTCTTT. It specifies CASGAAGGGTEAFF.

V gene TRBV11-2 combines with J gene TRBJ2-1; 11 bases agree with TRBD2. Germline CDR1 and CDR2: SGHAT and FQNNGV. The CDR3 has 15 residues. V was clipped by 7 bases and J by 5 bases; unmatched bases: 7. DNA for the CDR3: TGTGCCAGCACCTCCGGGACTAGCGGACACAATGAGCAGTTCTTC. Amino acids: CASTSGTSGHNEQFF.

Ten or more counts support this clonotype. In DNA, the CDR3 is TGTGCCAGCAGCTTCGGTAGCGGGAGTTACGAGCAGTACTTC. It specifies CASSFGSGSYEQYF. V usage is TRBV11-2 and J usage is TRBJ2-7; TRBD2 matches at 9 bases. The trim removed 3 bases at V and 4 bases at J, leaving 4 bases unmatched. The CDR3 runs to 14 residues. Germline V gene lookup returns CDR1 SGHAT and CDR2 FQNNGV.

This clonotype was counted ten times or more. This chain connects TRBV2 to TRBJ1-1; possibly TRBD1 for D (6 bases). The V and J ends lost 0 bases and 0 bases respectively, with 20 bases between them. The CDR3 is 19 amino acids. Germline V CDR1 and CDR2: SNHLY, FYNNEI. The CDR3 region has the DNA TGTGCCAGCAGTGAAGCCATATCGGGAGGACAGCGTATGAACACTGAAGCTTTCTTT. Protein: CASSEAISGGQRMNTEAFF.

This clonotype showed up just once. The rearrangement joins TRBV5-1 to TRBJ1-1; 8 positions agree with TRBD1. Germline V CDR1 and CDR2: SGHRS, YFSETQ. The CDR3 runs to 18 residues. J gave up 2 bases and V 0 bases, and 12 bases lay outside the gene matches. The CDR3 DNA reads TGCGCCAGCAGCTTGGATGGGACAGGTGGCGGATCAAACACTGAAGCTTTCTTT. Its translation: CASSLDGTGGGSNTEAFF.

In this sample, this clonotype turned up many times. In nucleotides, the CDR3 is TGTGCCACCAGGGGCGGGGGACCTAACTATGGCTACACCTTC. Amino acid sequence: CATRGGGPNYGYTF. The rearrangement joins TRBV28 to TRBJ1-2, with D tentatively TRBD1 (6 bases). This CDR3 is built from 14 residues. Trimming removed 10 bases from V and 0 bases from J, with 15 bases in between. The germline CDR1 and CDR2 sequences are MDHEN and SYDVKM.